The subject of this entry is one T cell receptor beta chain. Its antigen is still unknown. The sample is drawn from a study of OX40 agonist ivuxolimab in advanced cancers. Study-level background: Administration of intravenous ivuxolimab to patients occurred every 2 weeks at 0.01 to 10 mg/kg. Partial responses were recorded for three patients, including one with hepatocellular carcinoma and two with cutaneous melanoma.

Study conclusions and caveats: CD8+ T cells (on average) carried more expanded clones than CD4+ T cells.

The method was immunoSEQ multiplex PCR; TCRdb's version includes in-frame clones alone and lacks a portion of them. The sample lists about 50,000 clones, about 88% occurring once. The CDR3 has 16 amino acids. Per the germline V gene, CDR1 is MDHEN and CDR2 is SYDVKM. V lost 6 bases, J lost 0 bases, and 14 bases lay in between. V usage is TRBV28 and J usage is TRBJ2-2, with D possibly TRBD2 on 7 matching bases. Sequenced material: CD4+ or CD8+ T cells sorted from blood, taken in a trial of the OX40 agonist ivuxolimab. This TCR was sampled from an adult with an advanced solid tumor such as melanoma, head and neck, liver or kidney cancer. CDR3 loop: CASRGRGKSNTGELFF. The CDR3 coding sequence is TGTGCCAGCAGAGGGAGGGGGAAGTCGAACACCGGGGAGCTGTTTTTT.